The T cell receptor beta chain under discussion was sequenced for a study of blood T cell repertoires in COVID-19. Study overall: Acute and convalescent COVID-19 samples came from the United States, Italy and Spain.

Germline-derived CDR1 and CDR2 are SGHNT and YYREEE (reference sequence). The CDR3 contains 14 residues. With 4 bases clipped from V and 7 bases from J, the junction kept 3 bases outside the gene matches. Some clones are missing from TCRdb's copy, which holds only in-frame ones; the method was immunoSEQ multiplex PCR. The sample consists of 130,000 to 150,000 clones, around four fifths of them appearing once. The chain is built from TRBV5-4 and TRBJ2-7; TRBD2 aligns across 15 bases. This receptor was obtained from a human donor in a cohort sampled during active COVID-19. The sequencing sample was made of peripheral blood. As DNA, the CDR3 is TGTGCCAGCAGCCCGGGACTAGCGGGGGGAGAGCAGTACGTC. Residues: CASSPGLAGGEQYV.